These 8 T cell receptor beta chains originate from one sample sequenced in a study of metastatic and nonmetastatic thyroid tumors (dated by TCRdb to between 2020 and 2021). None of the patients had been given any treatment before thyroid surgery. Library construction relied on PCR. The sequencer listed for this sample is Illumina HiSeq 4000. TCRdb reworked the public reads: Q25 trimming with fastp, MiXCR clone assembly, productive beta chains retained. This sample holds roughly 72,000 clones; roughly 18% were observed only once. Jointly, the top ten make up around 13% of the sample. Sequences were obtained from blood. Receptor source: a female donor with papillary thyroid cancer or a benign thyroid nodule (not recorded which). Some clones in this sample may be carry-over from other donors' samples.

V gene TRBV5-1 combines with J gene TRBJ1-1, with D tentatively TRBD1 (5 bases). Per the germline V gene, CDR1 is SGHRS and CDR2 is YFSETQ. The CDR3 is 14 amino acids. V was cut by 4 bases and J by 1 base, with 11 bases left in between. CDR3 loop: CASSPTTGNTEAFF. DNA for the CDR3: TGCGCCAGCAGCCCCACTACAGGGAACACTGAAGCTTTCTTT.

In this sample, this clone turned up a few times. This may be a read error, as it is one base from a much larger clone. The rearrangement uses TRBV5-6 and TRBJ1-6, with TRBD1 identical over 7 bases. From germline, CDR1 is SGHDT and CDR2 YYEEEE. The CDR3 length is 14 residues. CDR3 protein: CASILQGVNSPLHF. As DNA, the CDR3 is TGTGCCAGCATCTTGCAGGGGGTTAATTCACCCCTCCACTTT.

This clone appeared a few times. The V gene is TRBV2, the J gene TRBJ2-1, with 7 nucleotides matching TRBD2. The V and J ends lost 6 bases and 4 bases, in that order; junction bases with no gene match: 6. The CDR3 sequence is 14 residues long. CDR1 and CDR2 (germline): SNHLY, FYNNEI. CDR3 in DNA: TGTGCCAGCAGCGTCGGGAGGTCATACAATGAGCAGTTCTTC. Residues: CASSVGRSYNEQFF.

This clone was picked up many times. This chain connects TRBV4-1 to TRBJ1-2; TRBD1 is a possible D gene (5 bases). Germline V gives CDR1 MGHRA, CDR2 YSYEKL. CDR3 length equals 13 residues. Trimming shortened V by 6 bases and J by 8 bases, and 16 bases separated the two germline ends. CDR3 sequence: CASSDGGDWGYTF. DNA for the CDR3: TGCGCCAGCAGTGACGGGGGGGACTGGGGCTACACCTTC.

This clone was detected a few times. This chain connects TRBV28 to TRBJ1-1; D is unclear. The CDR3 has 11 amino acids. The V gene's germline CDR1 is MDHEN and CDR2 SYDVKM. Trimming stripped 6 bases from V and 5 bases from J, with 7 bases between. The CDR3 sequence is CASREYTEAFF. CDR3 bases: TGTGCCAGCAGGGAATATACTGAAGCTTTCTTT. Variable domain in full (rest from reference TRBV28 and TRBJ1-1): DVKVTQSSRYLVKRTGEKVFLECVQDMDHENMFWYRQDPGLGLRLIYFSYDVKMKEKGDIPEGYSVSREKKERFSLILESASTNQTSMYLCASREYTEAFFGQGTRLTVV.

This clone has more than one count but fewer than ten. CDR3 sequence reads: CASIPWTGGRGTEAFF. For the CDR3, the DNA is TGTGCCAGCATTCCATGGACAGGGGGTCGAGGGACTGAAGCTTTCTTT. The chain joins TRBV6-1 to TRBJ1-1, with TRBD1 identical over 10 bases. The CDR3 covers 16 residues. V trimming: 7 bases; J trimming: 5 bases; junction bases outside the gene matches: 13. Per germline, CDR1 MNHNS and CDR2 SASEGT.

The genes are TRBV7-2 and TRBJ2-2; the D gene is possibly TRBD2 (5 bases). The CDR3 runs 14 residues. With 4 bases removed from V and 7 bases from J, the gap between germline ends came to 13 bases. The germline V gene has CDR1 SGHTA and CDR2 FQGNSA. The CDR3 DNA is TGTGCCAGCAGCTCAATCCTTGGAGGCGGGGAGCTGTTTTTT. It encodes CASSSILGGGELFF.

This clone was observed many times. The gene calls are TRBV7-9 and TRBJ2-7; D might be TRBD2 (5 bases). The CDR3 runs 13 residues. Between the trimmed V and J ends, which lost 1 base and 3 bases, there was a span of 7 bases. Germline V CDR1 and CDR2: SEHNR, FQNEAQ (reference sequence). CDR3 region: CASSLEGDYEQYF. CDR3 DNA: TGTGCCAGCAGCTTAGAGGGAGACTACGAGCAGTACTTC.